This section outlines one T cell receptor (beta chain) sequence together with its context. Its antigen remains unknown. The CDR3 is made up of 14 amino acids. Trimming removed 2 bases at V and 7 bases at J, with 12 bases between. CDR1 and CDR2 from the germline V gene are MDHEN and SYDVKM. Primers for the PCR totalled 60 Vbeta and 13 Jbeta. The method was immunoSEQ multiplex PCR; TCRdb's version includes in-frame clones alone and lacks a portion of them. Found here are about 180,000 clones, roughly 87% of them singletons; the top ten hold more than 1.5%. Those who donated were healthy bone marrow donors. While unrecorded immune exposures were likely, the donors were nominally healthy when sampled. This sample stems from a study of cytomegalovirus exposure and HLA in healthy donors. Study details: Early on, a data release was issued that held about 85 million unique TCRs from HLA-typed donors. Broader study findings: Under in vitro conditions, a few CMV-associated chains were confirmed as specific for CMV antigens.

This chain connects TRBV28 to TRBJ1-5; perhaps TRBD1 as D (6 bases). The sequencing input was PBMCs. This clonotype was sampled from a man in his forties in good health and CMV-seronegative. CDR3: CASSLTQGWQPQHF. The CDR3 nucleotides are TGTGCCAGCAGTTTAACACAGGGTTGGCAGCCCCAGCATTTT.